This TCR beta chain was observed in a study of shared clonotypes between healthy human individuals. Broader study findings: Across subsets, estimated richness was generally greater for naive than for memory populations.

Cells designated naive CD8 were CD45RO-negative and were positively selected for CCR7, with terminally differentiated effector memory CD45RA+ cells excluded. In regard to this clone: What it binds is not known.

Only in-frame clones appear in the TCRdb table, and some are missing; sequencing was by immunoSEQ multiplex PCR. The sample lists around 2,000,000 clones; around 93% were seen once. V dropped 2 bases and J dropped 6 bases, with 11 bases sitting between them. Germline V gene sequence: CDR1 LGHNA, CDR2 YSLEER. This CDR3 contains 13 residues. Sequenced material: naive CD8+ T cells from PBMCs. The sequence came from a man younger than 35 in good health. Some clones in this sample may be carry-over from other donors' samples. The V and J genes are TRBV4-3 and TRBJ2-7; D is ambiguous. The CDR3 DNA sequence: TGCGCCAGCAGCCAAATGGGCTTGCGCGAGCAGTACTTC. Encoded protein: CASSQMGLREQYF.